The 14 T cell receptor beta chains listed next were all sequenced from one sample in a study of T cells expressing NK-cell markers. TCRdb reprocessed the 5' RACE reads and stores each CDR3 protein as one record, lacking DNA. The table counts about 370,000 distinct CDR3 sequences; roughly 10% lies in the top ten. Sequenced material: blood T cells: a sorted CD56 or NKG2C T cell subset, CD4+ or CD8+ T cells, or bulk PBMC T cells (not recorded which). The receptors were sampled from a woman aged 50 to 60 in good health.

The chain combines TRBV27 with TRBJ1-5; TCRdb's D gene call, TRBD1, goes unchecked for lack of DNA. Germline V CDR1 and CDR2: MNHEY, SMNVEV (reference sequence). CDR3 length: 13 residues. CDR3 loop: CASSFGGFQPQHF.

The CDR3 sequence: CASSYSKVSGDEQYF. The genes are TRBV6-6 and TRBJ2-7; the D call of TRBD1 rests on TCRdb alone, since no DNA is present to check it. The CDR3 length is 15 residues. Germline assignment: CDR1 MNHNY and CDR2 SVGAGI (reference sequence).

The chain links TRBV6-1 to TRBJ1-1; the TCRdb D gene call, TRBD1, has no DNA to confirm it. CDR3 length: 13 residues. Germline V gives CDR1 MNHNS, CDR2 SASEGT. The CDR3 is CATADRGRTEAFF.

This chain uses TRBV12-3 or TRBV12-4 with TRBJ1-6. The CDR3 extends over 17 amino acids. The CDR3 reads CASSPGPVGSSYSPLHF.

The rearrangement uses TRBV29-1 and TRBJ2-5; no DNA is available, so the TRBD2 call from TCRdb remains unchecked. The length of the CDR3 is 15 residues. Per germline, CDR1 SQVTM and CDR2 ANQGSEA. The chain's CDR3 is CSVMGSGSSQETQYF.

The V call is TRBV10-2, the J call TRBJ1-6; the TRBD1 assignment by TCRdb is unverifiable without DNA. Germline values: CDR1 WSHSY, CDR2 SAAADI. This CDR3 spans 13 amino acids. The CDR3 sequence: CASMGQGNSPLHF.

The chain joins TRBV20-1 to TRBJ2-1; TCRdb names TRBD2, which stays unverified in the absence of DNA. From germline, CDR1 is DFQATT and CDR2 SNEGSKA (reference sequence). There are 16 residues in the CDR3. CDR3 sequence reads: CSARDLTGAEYNEQFF.

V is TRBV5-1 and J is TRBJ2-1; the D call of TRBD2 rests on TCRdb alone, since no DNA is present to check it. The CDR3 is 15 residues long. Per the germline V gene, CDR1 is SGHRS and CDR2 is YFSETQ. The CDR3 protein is CASSLVSSGENEQFF.

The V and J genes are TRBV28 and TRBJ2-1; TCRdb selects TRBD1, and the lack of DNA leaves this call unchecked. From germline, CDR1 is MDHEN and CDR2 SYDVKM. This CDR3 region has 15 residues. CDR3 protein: CASSPPGQGSNEQFF.

The CDR3 sequence: CASRDDRGEEKTGELFF. This chain joins TRBV21-1 and TRBJ2-2; the TCRdb D gene call, TRBD1, has no DNA to confirm it. TRBV21-1 has pseudogene status. This CDR3 is built from 17 residues.

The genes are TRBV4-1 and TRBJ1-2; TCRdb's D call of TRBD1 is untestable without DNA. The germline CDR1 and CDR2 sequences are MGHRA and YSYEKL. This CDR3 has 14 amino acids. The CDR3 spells CASSQVTGPYGYTF.

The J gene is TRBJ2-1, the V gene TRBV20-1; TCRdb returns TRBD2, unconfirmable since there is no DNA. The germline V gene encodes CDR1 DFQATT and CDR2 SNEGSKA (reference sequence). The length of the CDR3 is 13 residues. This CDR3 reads CSASSGDYNEQFF.

CDR3 amino acids: CASSQERTSGMGEQFF. The rearrangement links TRBV4-2 to TRBJ2-1; the D call of TRBD2 rests on TCRdb alone, since no DNA is present to check it. Germline CDR1 is LGHNA and CDR2 is YNFKEQ. This CDR3 contains 16 residues.

CDR3 loop: CASAWEGARGTDTQYF. V and J are TRBV7-9 and TRBJ2-3; no DNA is available, so the TRBD1 call from TCRdb remains unchecked. The CDR3 contains 16 residues. The germline CDR1 and CDR2 sequences are SEHNR and FQNEAQ (reference sequence).